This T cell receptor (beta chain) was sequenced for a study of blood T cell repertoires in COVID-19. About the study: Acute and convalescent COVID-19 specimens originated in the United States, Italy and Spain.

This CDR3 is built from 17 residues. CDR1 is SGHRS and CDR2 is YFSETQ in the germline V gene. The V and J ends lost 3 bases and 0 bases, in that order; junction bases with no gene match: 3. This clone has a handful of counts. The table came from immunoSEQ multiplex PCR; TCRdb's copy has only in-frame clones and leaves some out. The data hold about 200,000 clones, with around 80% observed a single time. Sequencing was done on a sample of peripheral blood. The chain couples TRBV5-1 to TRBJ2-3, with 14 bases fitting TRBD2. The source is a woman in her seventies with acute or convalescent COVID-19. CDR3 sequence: CASSSGTSGGSTDTQYF. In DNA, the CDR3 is TGCGCCAGCAGCTCCGGGACTAGCGGGGGCAGCACAGATACGCAGTATTTT.